What follows describes a single TCR beta chain. TCRdb's copy holds only in-frame clones and misses some; the assay was immunoSEQ multiplex PCR. This sample has tens of thousands of clones, with nearly 90% found just once. The data were obtained in a study of PD-1 blockade in classical Hodgkin lymphoma. All the patients suffered relapse after autologous stem cell transplantation, and brentuximab vedotin exposure differed. The sequenced sample was peripheral blood mononuclear cells (PBMCs), obtained before the second cycle of nivolumab. This receptor was taken from a human donor with classical Hodgkin lymphoma.

The CDR3 spells CASSEGTAGGYTF. CDR3 sequence (DNA): TGTGCCAGCAGTGAAGGGACAGCGGGTGGCTACACCTTC. J is TRBJ1-2 and V is TRBV6-1, with a tentative D call TRBD1 (6 bases). V lost 1 base, J lost 7 bases, and 10 bases lay in between. This CDR3 region has 13 residues. Germline lookup yields CDR1 MNHNS and CDR2 SASEGT.